One TCR beta chain is described in this entry. The treatment was: randomized to nivolumab then ipilimumab (arm A) or the reverse (arm B). Patients had received no earlier DNA-damaging chemotherapy. PBMC sorting kept live CD3+CD8+ cells without CD19 or CD56. The sample belongs to a study of sequential checkpoint blockade in melanoma. On the study more broadly: Arm A got nivolumab then ipilimumab; arm B the reverse, 1:1. Both treatment sequences were followed by maintenance nivolumab.

The germline CDR1 and CDR2 sequences are PRHDT and FYEKMQ (reference sequence). The junction had 1 base not matched to a gene; V was cut back by 4 bases and J by 4 bases. The CDR3 runs to 14 residues. TCRdb's table, derived via immunoSEQ multiplex PCR, lists solely in-frame clones and lacks some. The sample includes 9,500 to 15,000 clones, 82% seen only once; the top ten take approximately 7.3%. This chain links TRBV13 with TRBJ2-7; 13 nucleotides line up with TRBD2. This clonotype was obtained from a human donor with melanoma. Source: CD8+ T cells sorted from blood (inferred from file names), taken from a patient given nivolumab and ipilimumab in sequence. CDR3 sequence: CASSSGLAGYEQYF. The CDR3 coding sequence is TGTGCCAGCAGCTCGGGACTAGCGGGATACGAGCAGTACTTC.